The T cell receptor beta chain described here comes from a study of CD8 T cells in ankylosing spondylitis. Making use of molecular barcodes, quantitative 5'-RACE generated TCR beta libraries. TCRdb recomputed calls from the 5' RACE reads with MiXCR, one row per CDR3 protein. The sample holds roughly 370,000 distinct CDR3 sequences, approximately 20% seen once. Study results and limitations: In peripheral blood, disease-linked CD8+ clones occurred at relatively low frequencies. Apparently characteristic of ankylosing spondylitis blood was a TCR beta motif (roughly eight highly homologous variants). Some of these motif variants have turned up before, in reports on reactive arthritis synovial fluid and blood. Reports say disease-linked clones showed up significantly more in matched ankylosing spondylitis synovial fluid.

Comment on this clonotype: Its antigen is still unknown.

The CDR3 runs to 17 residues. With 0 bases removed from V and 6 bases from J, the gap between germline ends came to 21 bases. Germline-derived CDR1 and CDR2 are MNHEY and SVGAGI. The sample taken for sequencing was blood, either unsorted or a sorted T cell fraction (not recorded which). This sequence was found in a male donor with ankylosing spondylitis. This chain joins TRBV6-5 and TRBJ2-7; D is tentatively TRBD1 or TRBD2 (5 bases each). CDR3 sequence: CASSYSTRGRGRGEQYF. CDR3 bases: TGTGCCAGCAGTTACTCCACACGGGGTAGGGGTCGTGGCGAGCAGTACTTC.